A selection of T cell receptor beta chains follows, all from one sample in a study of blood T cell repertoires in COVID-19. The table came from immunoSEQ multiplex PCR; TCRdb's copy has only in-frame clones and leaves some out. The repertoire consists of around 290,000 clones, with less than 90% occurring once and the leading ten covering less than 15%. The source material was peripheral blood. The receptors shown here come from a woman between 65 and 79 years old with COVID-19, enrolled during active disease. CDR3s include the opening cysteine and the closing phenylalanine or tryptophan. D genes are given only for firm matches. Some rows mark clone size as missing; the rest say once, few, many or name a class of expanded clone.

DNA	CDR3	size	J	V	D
TGTGCCAGTAGTCCTAAGCGGGGGCCCCAAGAGACCCAGTACTTC	CASSPKRGPQETQYF	.	TRBJ2-5	TRBV19	TRBD2
TGTGCCAGCAGCACTACCCCGGGGGACACTGAAGCTTTCTTT	CASSTTPGDTEAFF	.	TRBJ1-1	TRBV11-2	.
TGTGCCAGCAGCTTGGAGGGGCGGGGTGAAGCTTTCTTT	CASSLEGRGEAFF	.	TRBJ1-1	TRBV5-6	.
TGTGCCAGCCAATCGCCGGGACAAAGCAGCTCACCCCTCCACTTT	CASQSPGQSSSPLHF	.	TRBJ1-6	TRBV21-1	.
TGCGCCAGCAGCCAAGACCCGGGTGGGGCCAACGTCCTGACTTTC	CASSQDPGGANVLTF	.	TRBJ2-6	TRBV4-3	.
TGTGCCAGCAGCTCGGACAGAAGCTCTGGAAACACCATATATTTT	CASSSDRSSGNTIYF	few	TRBJ1-3	TRBV7-3	.
TGTGCCAGCAGCACAACCGGGACAGGGGAGCAGTACTTC	CASSTTGTGEQYF	.	TRBJ2-7	TRBV5-5	TRBD1
TGTGCCAGCAGCATCTTACTAGCGGGGGGGCCAGATGAGCAGTTCTTC	CASSILLAGGPDEQFF	once	TRBJ2-1	TRBV21-1	.
TGTGCCATCTCTGGGTACAGAGATACGCAGTATTTT	CAISGYRDTQYF	.	TRBJ2-3	TRBV10-3	.
TGTGCCAGCAGCGTAGCGCAGGGGAATAGCCCTGGAAACACCATATATTTT	CASSVAQGNSPGNTIYF	.	TRBJ1-3	TRBV9	.
TGTGCCTGGAGTACGGGACTTATGAACACTGAAGCTTTCTTT	CAWSTGLMNTEAFF	.	TRBJ1-1	TRBV30	.
TGTGCCAGCAGCCAAGAGTCGGGGTACGAGCAGTACTTC	CASSQESGYEQYF	few	TRBJ2-7	TRBV4-2	.
TGTGCCAGCAGTTTATCCCAGGGCCTAGGGGGCACTGAAGCTTTCTTT	CASSLSQGLGGTEAFF	.	TRBJ1-1	TRBV27	.
TGTGCCAGCAGTCCAACGACAGCGAACACCGGGGAGCTGTTTTTT	CASSPTTANTGELFF	.	TRBJ2-2	TRBV28	.
TGTGCCAGCAGCCGCGACAGGGGGAATGGCTACACCTTC	CASSRDRGNGYTF	.	TRBJ1-2	TRBV7-2	TRBD1
TGTGCTAGTGGTTTGGAACGGGGTAGCGAGCAGTACTTC	CASGLERGSEQYF	.	TRBJ2-7	TRBV12-5	.
TGTGCCAGCAGTGACGGGCAGGGATTCTACAATGAGCAGTTCTTC	CASSDGQGFYNEQFF	.	TRBJ2-1	TRBV2	.
TGTGCCAGCAGCAAAGTCCCTCGACCACTTACTCCGGGACACAAAAACTACGAGCAGTACTTC	CASSKVPRPLTPGHKNYEQYF	.	TRBJ2-7	TRBV21-1	.
TGTGCCAGCAGTGAAGGCTACTCTGGAAACACCATATATTTT	CASSEGYSGNTIYF	.	TRBJ1-3	TRBV6-1	.
TGCGCCAGGGGCGGGGCTCTCCAAGAGACCCAGTACTTC	CARGGALQETQYF	.	TRBJ2-5	TRBV23-1	.
TGTGCCAGCTCACAATTACCGGGACTAGCGGCCGGGGAGCTGTTTTTT	CASSQLPGLAAGELFF	medium-sized	TRBJ2-2	TRBV18	TRBD2
TGTGCCAGCAGTTATGTTCTAAGGAACACTGAAGCTTTCTTT	CASSYVLRNTEAFF	once	TRBJ1-1	TRBV6-2/TRBV6-3	.
TGTGCCAGCAGTGACACAGGGTTAACTGAAGCTTTCTTT	CASSDTGLTEAFF	few	TRBJ1-1	TRBV2	.
TGTGCCAGCAGTTACAAGCCCCAACGGGAAGCTTTCTTT	CASSYKPQREAFF	.	TRBJ1-1	TRBV6-5	.
TGTGCCAGCAGCTTAAGCGGGGGGGTAGCCAAAAACATTCAGTACTTC	CASSLSGGVAKNIQYF	.	TRBJ2-4	TRBV7-9	TRBD2